The rows below give T cell receptor beta chains drawn from one sample of a study of blood T cell repertoires in COVID-19. Profiling relied on immunoSEQ multiplex PCR, and the TCRdb table lists in-frame clones only, not all of them. The profile shows about 210,000 clones, 84% of them singletons. The sequenced sample was peripheral blood. These receptors came from a man aged 35-49 years who had recovered from COVID-19. Both conserved end residues are part of each CDR3. Fields, in order: V gene, J gene, CDR3 protein.

TRBV4-3	TRBJ2-3	CASSLDRGQTDTQYF
TRBV5-6	TRBJ2-7	CASSLGAPYEQYF
TRBV13	TRBJ2-7	CAISPGLGPYEQYF
TRBV2	TRBJ2-5	CASEQGRKETQYF
TRBV4-1	TRBJ2-7	CASSHPGLAGGPTLYEQYF
TRBV6-2/TRBV6-3	TRBJ2-3	CASSYGLPGVGDTQYF
TRBV18	TRBJ1-2	CASSRDRERVGYTF
TRBV20-1	TRBJ2-1	CSASNRGRDEQFF
TRBV28	TRBJ1-5	CASTTHQGNNQPQHF
TRBV5-1	TRBJ2-3	CASSTGLAGGTDTQYF
TRBV6-2/TRBV6-3	TRBJ2-3	CASSLRSTLTDTQYF
TRBV5-6	TRBJ2-7	CASSFGGRASYEQYF
TRBV15	TRBJ2-1	CATSRDRGGRKFF
TRBV30	TRBJ2-5	CAWSVLAGAQPQYF
TRBV7-2	TRBJ2-3	CASSLYSGGSGSTDTQYF
TRBV5-6	TRBJ2-3	CASSLGTSGSSDTQYF
TRBV3-1/TRBV3-2	TRBJ1-1	CASSPHTGRTEAFF
TRBV29-1	TRBJ1-1	CSVDKTGGGTEAFF
TRBV29-1	TRBJ2-2	CSVDRGTEGNTGELFF
TRBV9	TRBJ2-7	CASSVDREWGEQYF
TRBV12-5	TRBJ2-7	CASGSLYRAGYEQYF
TRBV18	TRBJ2-3	CASSPTRGTDTQYF
TRBV18	TRBJ2-3	CASSEQGDTQYF
TRBV14	TRBJ2-3	CASSQDSWDVPGVDTQYF
TRBV13	TRBJ1-1	CATGEAFF
TRBV4-3	TRBJ1-2	CASSQSKTYKDGYTF
TRBV6-5	TRBJ2-3	CASITDRVTDTQYF
TRBV9	TRBJ1-2	CASSATPTKDSYGYTF
TRBV5-6	TRBJ1-5	CASSRRGPDQPQHF